These T cell receptor beta chains were read from a single sample in a study of metastatic and nonmetastatic thyroid tumors. From the PCR reads, TCRdb re-called clones with MiXCR. The data show tens of thousands of clones, roughly 13% seen once. Sample: blood. All receptors come from a female donor with papillary thyroid cancer or a benign thyroid nodule (not recorded which). Some clones in this sample may be carry-over from other donors' samples. Both conserved end residues are part of each CDR3. D genes are given only for firm matches. Rows may omit the clone size; those that give it use once, few, many or a size class.

size,J,D,V,DNA,CDR3
many,TRBJ2-5,TRBD2,TRBV6-1,TGTGCCACCGGGACTAGGAGGGAGACCCAGTACTTC,CATGTRRETQYF
many,TRBJ2-5,.,TRBV7-2,TGTGCCAGCAGCCCGACAGTCACCGGAGAGACCCAGTACTTC,CASSPTVTGETQYF
many,TRBJ1-6,TRBD1,TRBV27,TGTGCCAGCAGTTTAGGGACAGGGGCCTATAATTCACCCCTCCACTTT,CASSLGTGAYNSPLHF
many,TRBJ1-2,.,TRBV30,TGTGCCTGGAGTCCTTGGGGCGGATCTTATGGCTACACCTTC,CAWSPWGGSYGYTF
many,TRBJ1-2,TRBD1,TRBV6-2/TRBV6-3,TGTGCCAGCAATGGGGACAGGGCCAGGGATGGCTACACCTTC,CASNGDRARDGYTF
many,TRBJ2-3,TRBD2,TRBV7-2,TGTGCCAGCAGCCAAACCGGGACTAGCGGGATTACGCAGTATTTT,CASSQTGTSGITQYF
many,TRBJ2-5,.,TRBV29-1,TGCAGCGTTGTTTGGGACGGAGTTGATTTC,CSVVWDGVDF
many,TRBJ1-2,.,TRBV20-1,TGCAGTGGCCTAACAGGGTTCGCCGGTCCGAATAACTATGGCTACACCTTC,CSGLTGFAGPNNYGYTF
.,TRBJ2-3,TRBD2,TRBV20-1,TGCAGTGCTAGCGGTAGGCTAGCGGGAGAAGATACGCAGTATTTT,CSASGRLAGEDTQYF
many,TRBJ1-1,.,TRBV4-2,TGTGCCAGCAGCGACCGGGACACTAACACTGAAGCTTTCTTT,CASSDRDTNTEAFF
many,TRBJ2-3,.,TRBV29-1,TGCAGCGTTGAAGGAACCGGAGAGGGATACGCAGATACGCAGTATTTT,CSVEGTGEGYADTQYF
.,TRBJ2-7,TRBD1,TRBV9,TGTGCCAGCAGCCCTAGCGGGACAGGGGGCTCTTTTACCTACGAGCAGTACTTC,CASSPSGTGGSFTYEQYF
many,TRBJ2-5,TRBD2,TRBV6-2/TRBV6-3,TGTGCCAGCAGTTATTTCAAAGCGGGAGCTACCCAAGAGACCCAGTACTTC,CASSYFKAGATQETQYF
many,TRBJ1-5,.,TRBV20-1,TGCAGTGCCCCGCGAGGGGGGGCAAGCAATCAGCCCCAGCATTTT,CSAPRGGASNQPQHF
many,TRBJ2-3,TRBD1,TRBV7-2,TGTGCCAGCAGCTTAGGGCCGGTAGGGGGCGGGACAGATACGCAGTATTTT,CASSLGPVGGGTDTQYF
many,TRBJ2-7,TRBD1,TRBV3-1,TGTGCCAGCAGCCAAGAGGCAGGGGGCCACGAGCAGTACTTC,CASSQEAGGHEQYF
many,TRBJ2-7,TRBD2,TRBV27,TGTGCCAGCAGGAGCCTACTAGCGGGACCCTCCTACGAGCAGTACTTC,CASRSLLAGPSYEQYF
many,TRBJ2-3,.,TRBV10-1,TGCGCCAGCAGTGAAGTTCGAGTCCAGAGCACAGATACGCAGTATTTT,CASSEVRVQSTDTQYF
many,TRBJ2-7,.,TRBV28,TGTGCCAGCAGCTCTCTCTCTACAGGGCACCCCTACGAGCAGTACTTC,CASSSLSTGHPYEQYF
few,TRBJ2-1,.,TRBV6-2/TRBV6-3,TGTGCCAGCAGTTGGGGGTTTGTGAACAATGAGCAGTTCTTC,CASSWGFVNNEQFF
.,TRBJ2-7,TRBD1,TRBV19,TGTGTCATTAGTTCGGGACAGGGATACGAGCAGTACTTC,CVISSGQGYEQYF
many,TRBJ2-3,.,TRBV7-2,TGTGCCAGCACCACGGGGGCAGATACGCAGTATTTT,CASTTGADTQYF
many,TRBJ2-7,.,TRBV11-1,TGTGCCAGCAGCTTAGGGCCTACCCTCTCCTACGAGCAGTACTTC,CASSLGPTLSYEQYF
many,TRBJ1-1,.,TRBV7-2,TGTGCCAGCAGCACCAGGGGCGATACTGAAGCTTTCTTT,CASSTRGDTEAFF
.,TRBJ2-5,TRBD1,TRBV5-6,TGTGCCAGCAGCGCAGGGACAGAAGAGACCCAGTACTTC,CASSAGTEETQYF
.,TRBJ2-3,.,TRBV11-2,TGTGCCAGCAGCTCACCTAGCACACCTAGCACAGATAAGCAGTGTTTT,CASSSPSTPSTDKQCF
many,TRBJ2-2,TRBD1,TRBV6-1,TGTGCCACCAAGGGACAGGGGGAAACCGGGGAGCTGTTTTTT,CATKGQGETGELFF
few,TRBJ1-5,.,TRBV6-1,TGTGCCAACAAGGGCTGGGGTAGCAATCAGCCCCAACATTTT,CANKGWGSNQPQHF
many,TRBJ2-1,TRBD1,TRBV6-1,TGTGCCAGCACCTGGACAGGCAATGAGCAGTTCTTC,CASTWTGNEQFF
many,TRBJ1-1,.,TRBV6-5,TGTGCCAGCAGTTACTCGAGGACAGCGATGAACACTGAAGCTTTCTTT,CASSYSRTAMNTEAFF
many,TRBJ2-3,.,TRBV19,TGTGCCAGTAACGACGGCGCTTTTAGCACAGATACGCAGTATTTT,CASNDGAFSTDTQYF
many,TRBJ2-2,TRBD1,TRBV27,TGTGCCAGCATCATGACAGGGGGCGAAGACTTCAACACCGGGGAGCTGTTTTTT,CASIMTGGEDFNTGELFF
.,TRBJ2-3,.,TRBV6-4,TGTGCCAGCACCCCGACCCCGGGACGGGGAACGCAGTATTTT,CASTPTPGRGTQYF
many,TRBJ1-1,.,TRBV20-1,TGCAGTGCTAGGATAAAGGGTTTGAGACAGGTGAACACTGAAGCTTTCTTT,CSARIKGLRQVNTEAFF
many,TRBJ2-3,TRBD1,TRBV27,TGTGCCAGCAGTTCAACAACAGGGGGCGGAGATACGCAGTATTTT,CASSSTTGGGDTQYF
many,TRBJ2-2,TRBD1,TRBV7-2,TGTGCCAGCAGGCAACAGGGGGCGGGCGGGGAGCTGTTTTTT,CASRQQGAGGELFF
many,TRBJ1-1,.,TRBV30,TGTGCCTGGAGTGACACGGTTCAGGGGAGTGCTTTCTTT,CAWSDTVQGSAFF
many,TRBJ2-1,.,TRBV2,TGTGCCAGCAGTGAACAGCTGGGATTATACAATGAGCAGTTCTTC,CASSEQLGLYNEQFF